These 2 T cell receptor beta chains were all obtained from the same sample, sequenced in a study of cytomegalovirus exposure and HLA in healthy donors. Clones were read by immunoSEQ multiplex PCR, and TCRdb kept only the in-frame ones, dropping some. The sample contains about 130,000 clones, about nine tenths of which appear only once. Material: PBMCs. The receptors come from a woman aged 30 to 39 in good health and CMV-seropositive.

The chain has TRBV28 and TRBJ2-7, with a possible D match to TRBD1 (5 bases). The V gene lost 3 bases and the J gene lost 3 bases, with 12 bases spanning the gap. This CDR3 spans 14 amino acids. In germline, CDR1 is MDHEN, CDR2 SYDVKM. The CDR3 is CASSFQGINYEQYF. In DNA, the CDR3 is TGTGCCAGCAGTTTCCAGGGTATCAACTACGAGCAGTACTTC.

The chain is built from TRBV2 and TRBJ2-3, with a weak D call TRBD2 (5 bases). The germline CDR1 and CDR2 sequences are SNHLY and FYNNEI. This CDR3 is 13 amino acids long. V lost 5 bases to trimming and J lost 4 bases, with 10 bases between them. The CDR3 here is CASSFGESDTQYF. The CDR3 nucleotides are TGTGCCAGCAGTTTCGGGGAGTCAGATACGCAGTATTTT.